This TCR beta chain was obtained from a study of T cells after yellow fever vaccination. This clonotype has a handful of counts. Its target is not known. TCR cDNA was made by 5'RACE template switching, adding a universal primer site and UMIs. TCRdb independently ran MiXCR on the 5' RACE reads; one entry per CDR3 protein. This table has about 260,000 distinct CDR3 sequences, 10% to 15% appearing once. Study outcomes and limitations: Peaking on day 5 versus 15, the secondary response was faster but weaker. Re-detected after boosting: most primary clones, 96% of CD4 and less than 90% of CD8.

The sequence was collected from a man aged 25-40 years who received the YFV17D yellow fever vaccine. The material was CD4+ T cells sorted from PBMCs, obtained 45 days after the yellow fever booster vaccination.

The DNA for the CDR3 is TGTGCCAGCAGTTACAACAGGGGCGCCCCCTACGAGCAGTACTTC. It encodes CASSYNRGAPYEQYF. The gene calls are TRBV6-5 and TRBJ2-7; TRBD1 aligns across 7 bases. This CDR3 region has 15 residues. The V segment lost 2 bases and the J segment 2 bases; nucleotides outside the gene matches: 6. The germline V gene encodes CDR1 MNHEY and CDR2 SVGAGI.